A single TCR beta chain is shown here with its context. This sample stems from a study of shared clonotypes between healthy human individuals. Original methodology: Junction-only sequences produced by ImmunoSEQ had no quality scores, so filtering differed. Clones were read by immunoSEQ multiplex PCR, and TCRdb kept only the in-frame ones, dropping some. V and J calls and clone size are as listed in that table; D and trimming were resolved from the DNA. Seen here are roughly 2,500,000 clones, approximately 94% observed once, and the top ten hold roughly 0.39%. Splitting the CD4+ cells yielded a CD45RA+ naive subset and a CD45RA-negative memory subset. Per the germline V gene, CDR1 is MNHNS and CDR2 is SASEGT. The V and J ends lost 4 bases and 8 bases, in that order; junction bases with no gene match: 5. The CDR3 has 13 residues.

J is TRBJ1-2 and V is TRBV6-1, with 9 bases that match TRBD1. The sequencing input was naive CD4+ T cells from PBMCs. The subset here: CD45RA+ positively selected. The clonotype originates from a man aged 18 to 29 in good health. Some clones in this sample may be carry-over from other donors' samples. The CDR3 sequence is CASSVRDRDGYTF. The DNA of the CDR3 is TGTGCCAGCAGTGTCCGGGACAGGGACGGCTACACCTTC.